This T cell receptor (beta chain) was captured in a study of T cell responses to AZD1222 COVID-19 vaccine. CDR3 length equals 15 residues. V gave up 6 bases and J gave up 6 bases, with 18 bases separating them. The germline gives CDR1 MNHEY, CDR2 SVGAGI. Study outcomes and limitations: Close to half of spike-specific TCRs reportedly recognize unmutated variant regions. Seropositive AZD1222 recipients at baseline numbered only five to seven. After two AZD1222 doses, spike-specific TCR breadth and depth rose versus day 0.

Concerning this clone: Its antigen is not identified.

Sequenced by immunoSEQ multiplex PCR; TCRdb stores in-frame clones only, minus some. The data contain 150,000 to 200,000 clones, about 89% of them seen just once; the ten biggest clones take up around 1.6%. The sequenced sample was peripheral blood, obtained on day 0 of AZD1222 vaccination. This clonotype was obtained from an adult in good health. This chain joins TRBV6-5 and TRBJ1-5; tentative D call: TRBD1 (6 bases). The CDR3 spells CASSKGAGAGQPQHF. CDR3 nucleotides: TGTGCCAGCAGCAAAGGGGCGGGGGCTGGTCAGCCCCAGCATTTT.